This TCR beta chain came from a study of shared clonotypes between healthy human individuals. Sequencing used immunoSEQ multiplex PCR; TCRdb keeps in-frame clones, though not all of them. The sample shows about 490,000 clones, 76% of them seen only once. CDR1 and CDR2 from the germline V gene are SEHNR and FQNEAQ (reference sequence). With 1 base removed from V and 6 bases from J, the gap between germline ends came to 10 bases. The CDR3 has 14 amino acids. This chain links TRBV7-9 with TRBJ1-5; TRBD1 might be the D (5 bases). Sequencing was performed on PBMCs. The clonotype originates from a woman in her thirties or forties in good health. Some clones in this sample may be carry-over from other donors' samples. The CDR3 here is CASSLGGLSQPQHF. CDR3 DNA: TGTGCCAGCAGCTTAGGGGGACTCTCTCAGCCCCAGCATTTT.